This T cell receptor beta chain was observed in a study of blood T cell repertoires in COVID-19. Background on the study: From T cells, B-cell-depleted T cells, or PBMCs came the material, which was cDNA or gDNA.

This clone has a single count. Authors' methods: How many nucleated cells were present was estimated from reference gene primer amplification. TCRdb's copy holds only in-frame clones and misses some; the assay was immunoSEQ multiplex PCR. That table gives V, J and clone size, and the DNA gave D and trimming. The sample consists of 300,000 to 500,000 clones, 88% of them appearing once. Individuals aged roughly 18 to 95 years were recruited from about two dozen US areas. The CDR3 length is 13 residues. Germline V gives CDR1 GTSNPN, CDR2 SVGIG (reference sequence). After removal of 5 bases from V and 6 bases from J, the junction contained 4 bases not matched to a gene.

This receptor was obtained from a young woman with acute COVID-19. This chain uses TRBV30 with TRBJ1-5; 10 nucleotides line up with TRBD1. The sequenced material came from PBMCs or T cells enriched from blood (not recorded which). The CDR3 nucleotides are TGTGCCTGGGGGGACAGGGGCGGTCAGCCCCAGCATTTT. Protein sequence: CAWGDRGGQPQHF.